These T cell receptor beta chains were read from a single sample in a study of blood T cell repertoires in COVID-19. Libraries were prepared by immunoSEQ multiplex PCR; TCRdb keeps only in-frame clonotypes and omits some of them. The sample contains roughly 60,000 clones, 80% to 85% of which appear only once. Input material: peripheral blood. The source of these receptors is a man aged 55 to 70 with COVID-19, enrolled during active disease. CDR3s include the opening cysteine and the closing phenylalanine or tryptophan. Only part of the rows carry a size: once, few, many, or a class if the clone is expanded.

>TRBJ2-2|once|TRBV18
CASSPPNAQDTGELFF
>TRBJ2-3|NA|TRBV29-1
CSVDGGQGARDTQYF
>TRBJ1-2|few|TRBV27
CASSTGRRIFYGYTF
>TRBJ1-4|NA|TRBV5-1
CASSLYGLREKLFF
>TRBJ1-1|once|TRBV4-1
CASSQTDRSEAFF
>TRBJ2-7|NA|TRBV28
CASSITGTVYEQYF
>TRBJ1-1|NA|TRBV18
CASSPRDRGLVTEAFF
>TRBJ2-3|NA|TRBV11-2
CASSLLGTSGNTQYF
>TRBJ1-6|NA|TRBV2
CASSVGEPNSPLHF
>TRBJ1-3|NA|TRBV27
CASQGSGNTIYF
>TRBJ2-7|NA|TRBV29-1
CSVGQGPHVKYF
>TRBJ2-1|NA|TRBV19
CASSISGFAKDEQFF
>TRBJ1-2|NA|TRBV24-1
CATSPDRGNYGYTF
>TRBJ2-2|NA|TRBV18
CASSPLQGALNTGELFF